Here is one TCR beta chain with its context. These data belong to a study of blood T cells in healthy people across ages. V was shortened by 3 bases and J by 3 bases, with 15 bases between the two germline ends. From germline, CDR1 is DFQATT and CDR2 SNEGSKA (reference sequence). The CDR3 extends over 16 amino acids. Primed by a sample-barcoded 5' primer and a J-beta primer mix, a second PCR proceeded for about 7 to 11 cycles. At least 2.5 million CDR3-containing paired-end reads were obtained per sample. Via MiXCR, TCRdb re-called the 5' RACE reads, giving one row per CDR3 protein. The table records about 720,000 distinct CDR3 sequences, 25% of them present only once. The sample also formed part of further work on T cells of mothers and their children.

Sequencing was done on a sample of blood. The source is a boy under 18 in good health. This rearrangement joins TRBV20-1 to TRBJ1-6, with no clear D. The CDR3 loop is CSARLGGRYYNSPLHF. In nucleotides, the CDR3 is TGCAGTGCTAGGCTTGGAGGCCGATACTATAATTCACCCCTCCACTTT.